These 18 T cell receptor beta chains were all obtained from the same sample, sequenced in a study of tumor-infiltrating lymphocytes in localized non-small cell lung cancer. The data were produced by immunoSEQ multiplex PCR, yet TCRdb's version contains in-frame clones alone and is incomplete. The sample lists about 14,000 clones; 82% were seen once. The sequencing input was lung tumor tissue. These receptors all stem from a human donor with non-small cell lung cancer.

The chain employs TRBV6-5 and TRBJ2-7; 7 positions match TRBD1. In germline, CDR1 is MNHEY, CDR2 SVGAGI. This CDR3 has 13 residues. Trimming cost V 6 bases and J 6 bases; bases outside gene matches: 8. Here the CDR3 DNA reads TGTGCCAGCAGCAGGGGACAGTTGAGCGAGCAGTACTTC. It encodes CASSRGQLSEQYF.

This rearrangement joins TRBV5-4 to TRBJ1-1; 10 bases fit TRBD1. The CDR3 is 15 residues long. V shed 3 bases and J 1 base; nucleotides not matched to a gene: 3. Germline CDR1 and CDR2: SGHNT and YYREEE (reference sequence). CDR3 region: CASSSTGGWNTEAFF. The CDR3 region has the DNA TGTGCCAGCAGCTCGACAGGGGGCTGGAACACTGAAGCTTTCTTT.

The genes are TRBV9 and TRBJ1-2; D not resolved. The CDR3 length is 15 residues. Germline V CDR1 and CDR2: SGDLS, YYNGEE. The V gene lost 0 bases and the J gene lost 3 bases, with 12 bases spanning the gap. The CDR3 is CASSVGTQADYGYTF. The CDR3 DNA reads as TGTGCCAGCAGCGTAGGAACTCAGGCGGACTATGGCTACACCTTC.

The chain carries TRBV5-6 and TRBJ1-3, with D unclear. The CDR3 extends over 15 amino acids. Germline loops: CDR1 SGHDT, CDR2 YYEEEE. V was pared by 0 bases and J by 3 bases, with 10 bases between. For the CDR3, the DNA is TGTGCCAGCAGCTTGGGTCTGGGAAGTGGAAACACCATATATTTT. Translation: CASSLGLGSGNTIYF. Supplemented by reference TRBV5-6 and TRBJ1-3, the full variable domain reads DAGVTQSPTHLIKTRGQQVTLRCSPKSGHDTVSWYQQALGQGPQFIFQYYEEEERQRGNFPDRFSGHQFPNYSSELNVNALLLGDSALYLCASSLGLGSGNTIYFGEGSWLTVV.

The V and J genes are TRBV2 and TRBJ1-1; no clear D. The CDR3 totals 10 residues. The germline V gene encodes CDR1 SNHLY and CDR2 FYNNEI. The V end was cut by 6 bases, the J end by 6 bases, with 5 bases between. As DNA, the CDR3 is TGTGCCAGCAGAGGCGCTGAAGCTTTCTTT. Translating gives CASRGAEAFF.

The chain couples TRBV19 to TRBJ1-1, with D possibly matching TRBD1 (5 bases). V was trimmed by 1 base and J by 4 bases, leaving 7 bases between them. Germline V gene data show CDR1 as LNHDA and CDR2 as SQIVND (reference sequence). CDR3 length equals 13 residues. This CDR3 reads CASSIARATEAFF. DNA for the CDR3: TGTGCCAGTAGTATAGCCAGGGCCACTGAAGCTTTCTTT.

This chain connects TRBV9 to TRBJ1-5; unclear D gene. Looked up from germline, CDR1 is SGDLS and CDR2 is YYNGEE. The V and J ends lost 5 bases and 3 bases respectively, with 15 bases between them. This CDR3 contains 15 residues. CDR3 amino acids: CASSPSPGSNQPQHF. In DNA form, the CDR3 reads TGTGCCAGCAGTCCCTCCCCAGGCTCCAATCAGCCCCAGCATTTT.

This clone was detected a few times. The chain combines TRBV6-5 with TRBJ2-1, with TRBD2 matching over 7 bases. Germline CDR1 is MNHEY and CDR2 is SVGAGI. The CDR3 contains 14 residues. V was clipped by 11 bases and J by 8 bases; unmatched bases: 15. CDR3 amino acids: CAATIRRGYDEQFF. The CDR3 bases are TGTGCCGCCACAATTAGGCGGGGGTATGATGAGCAGTTCTTC.

The V and J genes are TRBV7-2 and TRBJ2-1; D remains ambiguous. The germline V and J ends were trimmed by 4 bases and 5 bases, with 18 bases remaining between them. Germline assignment: CDR1 SGHTA and CDR2 FQGNSA. The CDR3 runs 16 residues. CDR3 coding DNA: TGTGCCAGCAGCTCACTCATCAGGCTTACGAACAATGAGCAGTTCTTC. Amino acids: CASSSLIRLTNNEQFF.

This chain connects TRBV13 to TRBJ1-1; 8 nucleotides agree with TRBD1. The V and J ends lost 6 bases and 1 base, in that order; junction bases with no gene match: 1. The germline V gene encodes CDR1 PRHDT and CDR2 FYEKMQ (reference sequence). The CDR3 has 13 residues. The CDR3 loop reads CASRGTGNTEAFF. The CDR3 coding sequence is TGTGCCAGCAGAGGGACAGGGAACACTGAAGCTTTCTTT.

The chain employs TRBV5-6 and TRBJ1-2, with a tentative D call TRBD1 (5 bases). V dropped 4 bases and J dropped 3 bases, with 19 bases sitting between them. Per germline, CDR1 SGHDT and CDR2 YYEEEE. The CDR3 runs to 16 residues. The CDR3 is CASSQYGTSGDYGYTF. The CDR3 DNA follows: TGTGCCAGCAGCCAGTACGGGACGTCGGGTGACTATGGCTACACCTTC.

V usage is TRBV18 and J usage is TRBJ2-1, with D perhaps matching TRBD1 (6 bases). Trimming took off 0 bases at V and 4 bases at J, with 10 bases between the two ends. Per the germline V gene, CDR1 is KGHSH and CDR2 is LQKENI. The CDR3 extends over 15 amino acids. This chain's CDR3 is CASSPPGQIYNEQFF. CDR3 DNA: TGTGCCAGCTCACCACCTGGACAGATATACAATGAGCAGTTCTTC.

The V call is TRBV11-3, the J call TRBJ2-7, with D uncertain. The CDR3 sequence is 14 residues long. Germline CDR1 reads SGHNT; CDR2 reads YENEEA. Trimming removed 8 bases from V and 2 bases from J, with 16 bases in between. The CDR3 nucleotides are TGTGCCAGCCTTAGCCCGCATTTAACCTACGAGCAGTACTTC. This codes for CASLSPHLTYEQYF.

The J gene is TRBJ1-5, the V gene TRBV7-6, with D hard to call. Trimming removed 6 bases from V and 0 bases from J, with 9 bases in between. There are 14 residues in the CDR3. In germline, CDR1 is SGHVS, CDR2 FNYEAQ. The CDR3 loop is CASRTDNSNQPQHF. CDR3 sequence (DNA): TGTGCCAGCAGAACCGACAATAGCAATCAGCCCCAGCATTTT.

This chain links TRBV20-1 with TRBJ1-2; the D is unclear. The V gene lost 6 bases and the J gene lost 7 bases, with 12 bases spanning the gap. CDR3 length: 11 amino acids. In germline, CDR1 is DFQATT, CDR2 SNEGSKA (reference sequence). CDR3 protein: CSAGRPGGYTF. The CDR3 DNA sequence: TGCAGTGCAGGGAGACCGGGTGGCTACACCTTC.

The V call is TRBV9, the J call TRBJ1-1; maybe TRBD1 (6 bases). The germline V and J ends were trimmed by 1 base and 0 bases, with 10 bases remaining between them. The CDR3 length is 15 residues. CDR1 and CDR2 (germline): SGDLS, YYNGEE. CDR3 sequence (DNA): TGTGCCAGCAGCGTAAGTGACAGGATGAACACTGAAGCTTTCTTT. Its protein is CASSVSDRMNTEAFF. The full variable domain, completed using reference TRBV9 and TRBJ1-1, is DSGVTQTPKHLITATGQRVTLRCSPRSGDLSVYWYQQSLDQGLQFLIQYYNGEERAKGNILERFSAQQFPDLHSELNLSSLELGDSALYFCASSVSDRMNTEAFFGQGTRLTVV.

The gene calls are TRBV19 and TRBJ1-1; D remains unclear. The germline V and J ends were trimmed by 3 bases and 0 bases, with 14 bases remaining between them. There are 16 residues in the CDR3. Per germline, CDR1 LNHDA and CDR2 SQIVND (reference sequence). The CDR3 here is CASSMGTGRMNTEAFF. CDR3 nucleotide sequence: TGTGCCAGTAGTATGGGAACGGGGAGAATGAACACTGAAGCTTTCTTT.

This clone was picked up a small number of times. The rearrangement links TRBV2 to TRBJ2-7; TRBD2 matches at 11 bases. Germline loops: CDR1 SNHLY, CDR2 FYNNEI. V gave up 8 bases and J gave up 1 base; unmatched junction bases: 1. CDR3 length equals 13 residues. The CDR3 loop is CASRLAGSYEQYF. The CDR3 coding sequence is TGTGCCAGCCGACTAGCGGGGTCCTACGAGCAGTACTTC. Looking up the rest from reference TRBV2 and TRBJ2-7 gives the full variable domain: EPEVTQTPSHQVTQMGQEVILRCVPISNHLYFYWYRQILGQKVEFLVSFYNNEISEKSEIFDDQFSVERPDGSNFTLKIRSTKLEDSAMYFCASRLAGSYEQYFGPGTRLTVT.